The 8 T cell receptor beta chains presented below share a single source sample, sequenced in a study of T cells after yellow fever vaccination. A single record per CDR3 protein comes from TCRdb applying MiXCR to the 5' RACE reads. The sample consists of roughly 520,000 distinct CDR3 sequences, 21% of them appearing once. Specimen: PBMCs, collected approximately 22 days after the first yellow fever vaccination. These TCRs come from a man younger than 35 who received the YFV17D yellow fever vaccine.

The V call is TRBV7-6, the J call TRBJ1-5, with D possibly being TRBD1 (5 bases). Trimming shortened V by 5 bases and J by 7 bases, and 15 bases separated the two germline ends. The CDR3 consists of 14 residues. Germline lookup yields CDR1 SGHVS and CDR2 FNYEAQ. The CDR3 nucleotides are TGTGCCAGCAGCCCGCGGGGGGAAAACCAGCCCCAGCATTTT. It translates to CASSPRGENQPQHF.

The chain has TRBV20-1 and TRBJ1-1; D is unclear. Trimming removed 4 bases at V and 8 bases at J, with 8 bases between. The CDR3 has 10 residues. Per germline, CDR1 DFQATT and CDR2 SNEGSKA (reference sequence). CDR3 coding DNA: TGCAGTGCTAAAGGTGGAGAAGCTTTCTTT. Protein product: CSAKGGEAFF.

V usage is TRBV18 and J usage is TRBJ2-3; no firm D call. V lost 1 base, J lost 0 bases, and 5 bases lay in between. Germline CDR1 is KGHSH and CDR2 is LQKENI. This CDR3 spans 14 amino acids. Here the CDR3 reads CASSPQSSTDTQYF. CDR3 coding DNA: TGTGCCAGCTCACCACAATCGAGCACAGATACGCAGTATTTT.

The table lists this clonotype with a few counts. V is TRBV6-5 and J is TRBJ1-2, with 8 bases identical to TRBD1. Germline V CDR1 and CDR2: MNHEY, SVGAGI. The J segment lost 7 bases and the V segment lost 6 bases, leaving 10 bases of the junction unmatched. This CDR3 spans 14 amino acids. In DNA form, the CDR3 reads TGTGCCAGCAGCCCTCTGACAGGGGTAGGTGGCTACACCTTC. The encoded protein is CASSPLTGVGGYTF.

The genes are TRBV5-1 and TRBJ2-3; 9 positions match TRBD1. Per the germline V gene, CDR1 is SGHRS and CDR2 is YFSETQ. This CDR3 region has 16 residues. V gave up 5 bases and J gave up 2 bases; unmatched junction bases: 9. The CDR3: CASRTSTGGVTDTQYF. In nucleotides, the CDR3 is TGCGCCAGCAGAACTTCGACAGGGGGAGTCACAGATACGCAGTATTTT.

The chain links TRBV12-3 or TRBV12-4 to TRBJ1-6; D call uncertain. The V end lost 5 bases, the J end lost 10 bases, and 15 bases lay between the germline ends. This CDR3 comprises 14 residues. The CDR3 region is CASSPGLPKSPLHF. Written as DNA, the CDR3 is TGTGCCAGCAGTCCTGGACTCCCTAAATCACCCCTCCACTTT.

The rearrangement joins TRBV15 to TRBJ2-7, with a weak D call TRBD1 (6 bases). The CDR3 contains 15 residues. Per germline, CDR1 LNHNV and CDR2 YYDKDF (reference sequence). Trimming took 0 bases from V and 7 from J, leaving 16 bases between them. The chain's CDR3 is CATSRDLGGWWEQYV. CDR3 nucleotide sequence: TGTGCCACCAGCAGAGATCTTGGGGGCTGGTGGGAGCAGTACGTC.

This clonotype was found a few times. The chain uses TRBV12-3 or TRBV12-4 and TRBJ1-5; possible D gene TRBD1, 6 bases. This CDR3 spans 14 amino acids. V lost 3 bases and J lost 9, with 15 bases in between. This CDR3 is CASSLLGGQGPQHF. DNA of the CDR3: TGTGCCAGCAGTTTGCTCGGGGGCCAGGGGCCCCAGCATTTT.